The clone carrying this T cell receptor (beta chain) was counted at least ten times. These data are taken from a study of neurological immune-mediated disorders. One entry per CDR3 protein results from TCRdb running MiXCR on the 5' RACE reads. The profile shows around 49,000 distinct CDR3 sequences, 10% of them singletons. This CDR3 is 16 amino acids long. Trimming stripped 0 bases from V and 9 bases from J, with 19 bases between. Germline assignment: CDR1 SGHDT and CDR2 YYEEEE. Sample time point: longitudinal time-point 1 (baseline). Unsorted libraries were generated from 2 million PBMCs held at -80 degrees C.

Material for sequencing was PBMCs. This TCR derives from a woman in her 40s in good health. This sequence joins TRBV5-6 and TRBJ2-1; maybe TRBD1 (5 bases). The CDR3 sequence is CASSLAPDKKRGEQFF. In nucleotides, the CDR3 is TGTGCCAGCAGCTTGGCCCCGGACAAAAAAAGGGGTGAGCAGTTCTTC.